The rows below give T cell receptor beta chains drawn from one sample of a study of T cells after posttransplantation cyclophosphamide. Assay: immunoSEQ multiplex PCR; the TCRdb copy retains only in-frame clones and omits some. The data contain some 64,000 clones, 80% to 95% of them singletons. The sample consisted of PBMCs. These receptors were collected from a woman in her twenties or thirties in good health and a related stem cell transplant donor. Both conserved end residues are part of each CDR3. Each record gives: clone size, J gene, V gene, D gene, CDR3 protein, CDR3 DNA. The D gene is left open where the match is weak. The listing skips clone size in some rows; elsewhere it reads once, few, many or a size class.

clone_size: -; j_call: TRBJ2-1; v_call: TRBV5-1; d_call: TRBD2; cdr3_aa: CASRSSGTRNNEQFF; cdr3_nt: TGCGCCAGCAGGTCGTCCGGGACTAGAAACAATGAGCAGTTCTTC
clone_size: -; j_call: TRBJ1-1; v_call: TRBV9; d_call: -; cdr3_aa: CASSVGNNPEAFF; cdr3_nt: TGTGCCAGCAGCGTAGGGAATAACCCTGAAGCTTTCTTT
clone_size: -; j_call: TRBJ2-3; v_call: TRBV5-4; d_call: TRBD1; cdr3_aa: CASSRATGGDTDTQYF; cdr3_nt: TGTGCCAGCAGCAGAGCGACAGGGGGTGACACAGATACGCAGTATTTT
clone_size: -; j_call: TRBJ2-4; v_call: TRBV5-5; d_call: -; cdr3_aa: CASSLNRLVQYF; cdr3_nt: TGTGCCAGCAGCTTAAACAGACTCGTTCAGTACTTC
clone_size: -; j_call: TRBJ2-7; v_call: TRBV13; d_call: TRBD1; cdr3_aa: CASSFYGDRDYEQYF; cdr3_nt: TGTGCCAGCAGCTTCTACGGGGACAGGGACTACGAGCAGTACTTC
clone_size: -; j_call: TRBJ1-2; v_call: TRBV14; d_call: -; cdr3_aa: CASSPGFSGYTF; cdr3_nt: TGTGCCAGCAGCCCAGGGTTCAGTGGCTACACCTTC
clone_size: -; j_call: TRBJ1-1; v_call: TRBV6-5; d_call: -; cdr3_aa: CASSSSLAAEAFF; cdr3_nt: TGTGCCAGCAGTTCCTCTCTTGCCGCTGAAGCTTTCTTT
clone_size: once; j_call: TRBJ2-5; v_call: TRBV29-1; d_call: TRBD1; cdr3_aa: CSVVGDRGYQETQYF; cdr3_nt: TGCAGCGTTGTGGGGGACAGGGGTTACCAAGAGACCCAGTACTTC
clone_size: few; j_call: TRBJ1-5; v_call: TRBV28; d_call: TRBD1; cdr3_aa: CASWTGFNQPQHF; cdr3_nt: TGTGCCAGCTGGACAGGGTTCAATCAGCCCCAGCATTTT
clone_size: -; j_call: TRBJ2-5; v_call: TRBV5-1; d_call: TRBD2; cdr3_aa: CASSPGLAGETQYF; cdr3_nt: TGCGCCAGCAGCCCGGGACTAGCGGGGGAGACCCAGTACTTC
clone_size: -; j_call: TRBJ1-1; v_call: TRBV5-5; d_call: -; cdr3_aa: CASSLQGMNTEAFF; cdr3_nt: TGTGCCAGCAGCTTGCAGGGGATGAACACTGAAGCTTTCTTT
clone_size: -; j_call: TRBJ2-1; v_call: TRBV29-1; d_call: TRBD2; cdr3_aa: CSVEGTSGGSSYNEQFF; cdr3_nt: TGCAGCGTTGAAGGCACTAGCGGGGGTTCCTCCTACAATGAGCAGTTCTTC
clone_size: few; j_call: TRBJ1-2; v_call: TRBV7-9; d_call: -; cdr3_aa: CASSLALLQDYGYTF; cdr3_nt: TGTGCCAGCAGCTTAGCGCTTCTACAGGACTATGGCTACACCTTC
clone_size: -; j_call: TRBJ2-3; v_call: TRBV4-1; d_call: TRBD2; cdr3_aa: CASSPHAASGYTDTQYF; cdr3_nt: TGCGCCAGCAGCCCGCACGCGGCTAGCGGATACACAGATACGCAGTATTTT
clone_size: -; j_call: TRBJ1-3; v_call: TRBV27; d_call: TRBD1; cdr3_aa: CASSLSARTGANTIYF; cdr3_nt: TGTGCCAGCAGTTTATCGGCACGGACAGGGGCGAACACCATATATTTT
clone_size: -; j_call: TRBJ2-2; v_call: TRBV5-4; d_call: -; cdr3_aa: CASSLDGPNTGELFF; cdr3_nt: TGTGCCAGCAGCTTGGACGGGCCGAACACCGGGGAGCTGTTTTTT
clone_size: -; j_call: TRBJ2-3; v_call: TRBV7-3; d_call: TRBD2; cdr3_aa: CASSPRTSGGLDTQYF; cdr3_nt: TGTGCCAGCAGCCCCCGGACTAGCGGGGGGCTAGATACGCAGTATTTT
clone_size: -; j_call: TRBJ1-1; v_call: TRBV5-4; d_call: -; cdr3_aa: CASSLTGLPEAFF; cdr3_nt: TGTGCCAGCAGCTTGACGGGGTTACCGGAAGCTTTCTTT
clone_size: -; j_call: TRBJ2-3; v_call: TRBV19; d_call: -; cdr3_aa: CASSTTGAFITDTQYF; cdr3_nt: TGTGCCAGTAGTACCACCGGAGCGTTTATCACAGATACGCAGTATTTT
clone_size: -; j_call: TRBJ1-2; v_call: TRBV4-2; d_call: -; cdr3_aa: CASSPQGPRNGYTF; cdr3_nt: TGTGCCAGCAGCCCCCAGGGACCCCGGAATGGCTACACCTTC
clone_size: -; j_call: TRBJ1-5; v_call: TRBV16; d_call: -; cdr3_aa: CASSQSRNSYQPQHF; cdr3_nt: TGTGCCAGCAGCCAATCACGGAATTCTTATCAGCCCCAGCATTTT
clone_size: -; j_call: TRBJ1-3; v_call: TRBV4-1; d_call: -; cdr3_aa: CASSQDLKRGNTIYF; cdr3_nt: TGCGCCAGCAGCCAAGATTTAAAACGGGGAAACACCATATATTTT
clone_size: -; j_call: TRBJ2-5; v_call: TRBV5-1; d_call: -; cdr3_aa: CASSLYTGIASETQYF; cdr3_nt: TGCGCCAGCAGCTTGTATACGGGTATTGCTTCGGAGACCCAGTACTTC
clone_size: -; j_call: TRBJ1-2; v_call: TRBV6-5; d_call: -; cdr3_aa: CASSYSRVSGYTF; cdr3_nt: TGTGCCAGCAGTTACTCGAGGGTGTCCGGCTACACCTTC
clone_size: -; j_call: TRBJ1-2; v_call: TRBV23-1; d_call: -; cdr3_aa: CASSPSWRDYGYTF; cdr3_nt: TGCGCCAGCAGTCCCTCATGGAGGGACTATGGCTACACCTTC
clone_size: -; j_call: TRBJ1-1; v_call: TRBV4-1; d_call: -; cdr3_aa: CASSQTTARDEAFF; cdr3_nt: TGCGCCAGCAGCCAAACGACAGCGAGGGATGAAGCTTTCTTT
clone_size: few; j_call: TRBJ2-1; v_call: TRBV7-8; d_call: -; cdr3_aa: CASSSGSRINEQFF; cdr3_nt: TGTGCCAGCAGCTCGGGAAGCAGGATCAATGAGCAGTTCTTC
clone_size: -; j_call: TRBJ1-2; v_call: TRBV19; d_call: -; cdr3_aa: CASSRMDSYGYTF; cdr3_nt: TGTGCCAGTAGCCGCATGGACAGCTATGGCTACACCTTC
clone_size: -; j_call: TRBJ1-1; v_call: TRBV5-4; d_call: TRBD1; cdr3_aa: CASSMTGRFTEAFF; cdr3_nt: TGTGCCAGCAGCATGACAGGGAGATTCACTGAAGCTTTCTTT
clone_size: -; j_call: TRBJ1-2; v_call: TRBV7-2; d_call: -; cdr3_aa: CASSLMMGFVYGYTF; cdr3_nt: TGTGCCAGCAGCTTAATGATGGGGTTCGTCTATGGCTACACCTTC
clone_size: once; j_call: TRBJ2-7; v_call: TRBV5-1; d_call: TRBD1; cdr3_aa: CASSLAGQGYEQYF; cdr3_nt: TGCGCCAGCAGCTTGGCGGGACAGGGCTACGAGCAGTACTTC
clone_size: once; j_call: TRBJ2-3; v_call: TRBV7-3; d_call: -; cdr3_aa: CASSPLHGTDTQYF; cdr3_nt: TGTGCCAGCAGCCCGTTACATGGCACAGATACGCAGTATTTT
clone_size: -; j_call: TRBJ2-7; v_call: TRBV27; d_call: TRBD1; cdr3_aa: CASKGQGLSEQYF; cdr3_nt: TGTGCCAGCAAGGGACAGGGGCTAAGCGAGCAGTACTTC
clone_size: -; j_call: TRBJ1-5; v_call: TRBV14; d_call: -; cdr3_aa: CASSQGAQPQHF; cdr3_nt: TGTGCCAGCAGCCAGGGAGCTCAGCCCCAGCATTTT
clone_size: -; j_call: TRBJ2-6; v_call: TRBV6-4; d_call: -; cdr3_aa: CASSPFGGNSGANVLTF; cdr3_nt: TGTGCCAGCAGCCCCTTTGGGGGGAACTCTGGGGCCAACGTCCTGACTTTC
clone_size: -; j_call: TRBJ1-4; v_call: TRBV6-5; d_call: -; cdr3_aa: CASSSRSGPGEKLFF; cdr3_nt: TGTGCCAGCAGTTCCCGCTCCGGACCTGGGGAAAAACTGTTTTTT
clone_size: -; j_call: TRBJ2-1; v_call: TRBV11-2; d_call: -; cdr3_aa: CASSRRSDRANEQFF; cdr3_nt: TGTGCCAGCAGCCGAAGGTCTGACCGAGCCAATGAGCAGTTCTTC
clone_size: -; j_call: TRBJ1-1; v_call: TRBV9; d_call: -; cdr3_aa: CASSVGIGAVDGDTEAFF; cdr3_nt: TGTGCCAGCAGCGTAGGAATAGGGGCGGTAGACGGGGACACTGAAGCTTTCTTT
clone_size: -; j_call: TRBJ2-7; v_call: TRBV7-8; d_call: TRBD2; cdr3_aa: CASSSQLAGAYEQYF; cdr3_nt: TGTGCCAGCAGCTCACAACTAGCGGGGGCCTACGAGCAGTACTTC
clone_size: -; j_call: TRBJ2-6; v_call: TRBV28; d_call: -; cdr3_aa: CASSYSSGANVLTF; cdr3_nt: TGTGCCAGCAGCTACAGCTCTGGGGCCAACGTCCTGACTTTC
clone_size: -; j_call: TRBJ2-3; v_call: TRBV11-3; d_call: -; cdr3_aa: CASSLRSAGGTDTQYF; cdr3_nt: TGTGCCAGCAGCTTAAGATCGGCCGGGGGCACAGATACGCAGTATTTT
clone_size: -; j_call: TRBJ1-2; v_call: TRBV9; d_call: -; cdr3_aa: CASSVGAVALYGYTF; cdr3_nt: TGTGCCAGCAGCGTAGGGGCGGTGGCTCTCTATGGCTACACCTTC
clone_size: -; j_call: TRBJ2-1; v_call: TRBV5-4; d_call: TRBD1; cdr3_aa: CASSPIQDRANEQFF; cdr3_nt: TGTGCCAGCAGCCCGATCCAGGACAGGGCCAATGAGCAGTTCTTC
clone_size: -; j_call: TRBJ2-3; v_call: TRBV5-4; d_call: TRBD2; cdr3_aa: CASSWTSGKTDTQYF; cdr3_nt: TGTGCCAGCAGCTGGACTAGCGGGAAGACAGATACGCAGTATTTT
clone_size: -; j_call: TRBJ1-4; v_call: TRBV19; d_call: -; cdr3_aa: CASSAERDGNEKLFF; cdr3_nt: TGTGCCAGTAGTGCTGAAAGAGACGGTAATGAAAAACTGTTTTTT
clone_size: -; j_call: TRBJ1-2; v_call: TRBV5-4; d_call: -; cdr3_aa: CASSPYRVLDYGYTF; cdr3_nt: TGTGCCAGCAGCCCATACAGGGTATTAGACTATGGCTACACCTTC
clone_size: -; j_call: TRBJ1-6; v_call: TRBV6-6; d_call: -; cdr3_aa: CASSYGSSYNSPLHF; cdr3_nt: TGTGCCAGCAGTTACGGCAGCTCCTATAATTCACCCCTCCACTTT
clone_size: -; j_call: TRBJ2-7; v_call: TRBV2; d_call: -; cdr3_aa: CASTGTGDYEQYF; cdr3_nt: TGTGCCAGCACGGGGACGGGAGACTACGAGCAGTACTTC
clone_size: -; j_call: TRBJ2-7; v_call: TRBV6-1; d_call: TRBD1; cdr3_aa: CASSDPGTASYEQYF; cdr3_nt: TGTGCCAGCAGTGACCCCGGGACAGCCTCCTACGAGCAGTACTTC
clone_size: -; j_call: TRBJ1-1; v_call: TRBV7-9; d_call: -; cdr3_aa: CASSLLSRVRRTEAFF; cdr3_nt: TGTGCCAGCAGCTTATTGAGTCGGGTTCGACGCACTGAAGCTTTCTTT